This T cell receptor beta chain was captured in a study of identical twins. TCRdb redid the calling of the 5' RACE reads with MiXCR, one entry per CDR3 protein. Of approximately 220,000 distinct CDR3 sequences in the sample, roughly 7.5% were seen once. There are 15 residues in the CDR3. The germline V gene encodes CDR1 SGHRS and CDR2 YFSETQ. Losses at the gene ends were 0 bases for V and 4 bases for J; bases not matched to a gene: 2. Study-wide results and caveats: Fewer insertions characterized abundant cord blood beta clonotypes, whereas memory repertoires showed none.

This clonotype occurred many times. Its antigen is unknown. The data also belong to a second study, concerning yellow fever vaccine responses in identical twins.

This sequence originates from a woman aged 18-30 years in good health. The chain has TRBV5-1 and TRBJ2-1; TRBD2 aligns across 9 bases. Material: memory (CD45RO+) T cells sorted from blood. CDR3 loop: CASSLASGAYNEQFF. The CDR3 coding sequence is TGCGCCAGCAGCTTGGCTAGCGGGGCTTACAATGAGCAGTTCTTC.